The 24 T cell receptor beta chains below were found in one sample sequenced in a study of CD8 T cells in ankylosing spondylitis. TCRdb called the 5' RACE reads again in MiXCR, with one record for every CDR3 protein. Altogether about 190,000 distinct CDR3 sequences are present, 10% to 15% being singletons, with the ten largest covering around 10%. Sequenced material: blood, either unsorted or a sorted T cell fraction (not recorded which). The receptor set was obtained from a female donor with ankylosing spondylitis or in good health (not recorded which).

Concerning this clonotype: This may be a read error: a much more frequent sequence differs by one nucleotide. The J gene is TRBJ2-1, the V gene TRBV12-3 or TRBV12-4, with D possibly matching TRBD1 (5 bases). V was clipped by 8 bases and J by 4 bases, with 18 bases between them. This CDR3 comprises 15 residues. CDR3 bases: TGTGCCAGCGGTTCCGCCGGCAGGGATTACAATGAGCAGTTCTTC. Translating gives CASGSAGRDYNEQFF.

This clonotype has ten or more counts. This rearrangement joins TRBV2 to TRBJ1-4; D remains unclear. The CDR3 is 13 amino acids. V lost 7 bases to trimming and J lost 7 bases, with 13 bases between them. Germline values: CDR1 SNHLY, CDR2 FYNNEI. CDR3 nucleotides: TGTGCCAGCACCCCAGACGGATCTGAAAAACTGTTTTTT. Translation gives CASTPDGSEKLFF.

This clonotype was recorded a few times. The chain combines TRBV10-3 with TRBJ2-2; the match to TRBD1 covers 9 bases. There are 14 residues in the CDR3. V trimming: 6 bases; J trimming: 7 bases; junction bases outside the gene matches: 6. Looked up from germline, CDR1 is ENHRY and CDR2 is SYGVKD. CDR3 bases: TGTGCCATCAGCGGGACAGGGCTCAGCGGGGAGCTGTTTTTT. Its protein is CAISGTGLSGELFF.

There are many counts of this clonotype. The J gene is TRBJ1-2, the V gene TRBV6-1; D possibly corresponds to TRBD1 (5 bases). There are 14 residues in the CDR3. The germline V gene encodes CDR1 MNHNS and CDR2 SASEGT. Trimming took 6 bases from V and 4 from J, leaving 15 bases between them. The CDR3 loop reads CASRLGEGSYGYTF. CDR3 DNA sequence: TGTGCCAGCAGGCTCGGAGAGGGGAGCTATGGCTACACCTTC.

The chain joins TRBV7-6 to TRBJ2-3; the D is unclear. The germline V and J ends were trimmed by 1 base and 2 bases, with 10 bases remaining between them. The length of the CDR3 is 15 residues. Germline CDR1 reads SGHVS; CDR2 reads FNYEAQ. The CDR3 loop reads CASSLVVPPTDTQYF. The CDR3 DNA is TGTGCCAGCAGCTTAGTAGTACCCCCCACAGATACGCAGTATTTT.

The V call is TRBV7-9, the J call TRBJ1-2; D is possibly TRBD1 (5 bases). The CDR3 spans 14 residues. V dropped 1 base and J dropped 7 bases, with 13 bases sitting between them. Looked up from germline, CDR1 is SEHNR and CDR2 is FQNEAQ (reference sequence). This CDR3 is CASSLDAGPFGYTF. CDR3 DNA sequence: TGTGCCAGCAGCTTAGATGCGGGACCCTTTGGCTACACCTTC.

At least ten counts were recorded for this clonotype. The chain has TRBV12-3 or TRBV12-4 and TRBJ1-5, with 9 positions matching TRBD1. Trimming at V came to 7 bases and at J to 7 bases, leaving 8 bases not matched to a gene. The CDR3 runs to 14 residues. The chain's CDR3 is CASIGQGLGQPQHF. The DNA of the CDR3 is TGTGCCAGCATCGGACAGGGGTTAGGACAGCCCCAGCATTTT.

This clonotype was found many times. The chain is built from TRBV3-1 and TRBJ1-1; 9 bases fit TRBD1. Trimming removed 1 base from V and 10 bases from J; junction bases left unmatched: 1. This CDR3 comprises 12 residues. CDR1 is LGHDT and CDR2 is YNNKEL in the germline V gene (reference sequence). The CDR3 DNA is TGTGCCAGCAGCCAAGGGGACAGGGCAGCTTTCTTT. Its protein is CASSQGDRAAFF.

This clonotype occurred a few times. This chain links TRBV6-2 or TRBV6-3 with TRBJ2-6; tentative D call: TRBD2 (5 bases). Germline lookup yields CDR1 MNHEY and CDR2 SVGEGT. Trimming shortened V by 5 bases and J by 0 bases, and 17 bases separated the two germline ends. The length of the CDR3 is 18 residues. CDR3: CASSPQWTLNSGANVLTF. CDR3 nucleotide sequence: TGTGCCAGCAGTCCCCAGTGGACTCTCAACTCTGGGGCCAACGTCCTGACTTTC.

This clonotype was seen at least ten times. The V gene is TRBV29-1, the J gene TRBJ1-1; no clear D. The CDR3 length is 13 residues. Germline CDR1 reads SQVTM; CDR2 reads ANQGSEA. V lost 7 bases and J 0 bases, leaving 12 bases between the germline ends. CDR3 protein: CSAGRQVNTEAFF. The CDR3 DNA is TGCAGCGCCGGTAGGCAGGTGAACACTGAAGCTTTCTTT. Complete variable domain (other parts from reference TRBV29-1 and TRBJ1-1): SAVISQKPSRDICQRGTSLTIQCQVDSQVTMMFWYRQQPGQSLTLIATANQGSEATYESGFVIDKFPISRPNLTFSTLTVSNMSPEDSSIYLCSAGRQVNTEAFFGQGTRLTVV.

This clonotype has more than one count but fewer than ten. The chain employs TRBV28 and TRBJ2-2, with 11 bases lining up with TRBD2. The CDR3 has 15 amino acids. Germline V gene data show CDR1 as MDHEN and CDR2 as SYDVKM. With V trimmed by 6 bases and J by 6 bases, 6 bases remained unmatched. The CDR3 sequence is CASRTSGMVPGELFF. The CDR3 region has the DNA TGTGCCAGCAGGACTAGCGGGATGGTCCCCGGGGAGCTGTTTTTT.

V is TRBV29-1 and J is TRBJ2-7; the D gene is possibly TRBD2 (5 bases). The CDR3 length is 14 residues. Trimming pared 6 bases from V and 3 bases from J, leaving 18 bases between. The germline CDR1 and CDR2 sequences are SQVTM and ANQGSEA. The CDR3 is CSVQTGERFYEQYF. Here the CDR3 DNA reads TGCAGCGTCCAGACCGGGGAGCGGTTCTACGAGCAGTACTTC.

This clonotype was seen at least ten times. The gene calls are TRBV24-1 and TRBJ1-2; D gene ambiguous. The V gene lost 5 bases and the J gene lost 0 bases, with 6 bases spanning the gap. This CDR3 spans 13 amino acids. CDR1 KGHDR and CDR2 SFDVKD come from the germline V gene. The CDR3 nucleotides are TGTGCCACCAGTGGCTCCACTAACTATGGCTACACCTTC. This encodes CATSGSTNYGYTF.

With regard to this clonotype: One base away lies a much larger clone, so this may be a sequencing read error. The chain combines TRBV5-1 with TRBJ1-1; tentatively, D is TRBD1 (5 bases). In germline, CDR1 is SGHRS, CDR2 YFSETQ. This CDR3 has 14 residues. Trimming cost V 4 bases and J 2 bases, with 12 bases left between them. The CDR3 is CASSPQAHNTEAFF. For the CDR3, the DNA is TGCGCCAGCAGCCCACAGGCGCATAACACTGAAGCTTTCTTT.

V and J are TRBV12-3 or TRBV12-4 and TRBJ2-7, with D possibly being TRBD1 (6 bases). CDR3 length: 15 amino acids. V shed 6 bases and J shed 2 bases, with 17 bases lying between them. CDR3 sequence: CASSRPGTSPYEQYF. The CDR3 nucleotides are TGTGCCAGCAGCCGTCCCGGGACAAGCCCCTACGAGCAGTACTTC.

This clonotype was detected ten times or more. The rearrangement links TRBV28 to TRBJ1-1, with 7 bases aligning to TRBD1. CDR1 and CDR2 from the germline V gene are MDHEN and SYDVKM. Trimming cost V 6 bases and J 6 bases; bases outside gene matches: 1. The CDR3 contains 11 residues. CDR3 bases: TGTGCCAGCAGGACAGGGTCTGAAGCTTTCTTT. Residues: CASRTGSEAFF.

This clonotype was seen ten or more times. This chain uses TRBV20-1 with TRBJ2-1, with D perhaps matching TRBD2 (6 bases). This CDR3 region has 15 residues. CDR1 and CDR2 (germline): DFQATT, SNEGSKA (reference sequence). CDR3 DNA sequence: TGCAGCGGAACGGCCGGGAGTTTGTCCTACAATGAGCAGTTCTTC. Amino acid sequence: CSGTAGSLSYNEQFF.

At least ten counts were recorded for this clonotype. This chain connects TRBV12-3 or TRBV12-4 to TRBJ2-7, with a weak D call TRBD1 (7 bases). CDR3 length: 16 residues. V lost 8 bases and J lost 5, with 25 bases in between. CDR3 bases: TGTGCCAGCTCTCCCGACCGTGACAGGGAGGTGGACGAGCAGTACTTC. Protein product: CASSPDRDREVDEQYF.

This clonotype has a count of ten or more. This sequence joins TRBV12-3 or TRBV12-4 and TRBJ1-4; D not resolved. The CDR3 has 12 residues. Deletions cut 3 bases from V and 8 bases from J, with 7 bases between. The CDR3 sequence is CASSFRREKLFF. The DNA for the CDR3 is TGTGCCAGCAGTTTTAGGCGGGAAAAACTGTTTTTT.

This clonotype has only a few counts. This chain links TRBV27 with TRBJ2-3, with D perhaps matching TRBD1 or TRBD2 (5 bases each). V was pared by 0 bases and J by 5 bases, with 9 bases between. Germline V gene lookup returns CDR1 MNHEY and CDR2 SMNVEV (reference sequence). CDR3 length: 14 residues. The CDR3 bases are TGTGCCAGCAGTTTATCCGGGGCAGGAGATACGCAGTATTTT. Amino acids: CASSLSGAGDTQYF.

Comment on this clonotype: A single base separates this from a much larger clone, so it may be a read error. Because the CDR3 is missing its conserved closing phenylalanine or tryptophan, this is likely a read error. V gene TRBV5-1 combines with J gene TRBJ1-1, with 8 bases identical to TRBD1. The CDR3 runs to 14 residues. J was trimmed by 1 base and V by 7 bases; bases with no gene match: 6. Germline V gene lookup returns CDR1 SGHRS and CDR2 YFSETQ. The CDR3 sequence: CASARGLENTEAFS. Written as DNA, the CDR3 is TGCGCCAGCGCCAGGGGGCTAGAGAACACTGAAGCTTTCTCT.

The chain has TRBV5-4 and TRBJ1-2; no firm D call. CDR3 length: 14 amino acids. CDR1 and CDR2 (germline): SGHNT, YYREEE (reference sequence). Trimming pared 4 bases from V and 4 bases from J, leaving 14 bases between. The CDR3 nucleotides read TGTGCCAGCAGCCCTCAAGGCCAAGGCTATGGCTACACCTTC. The encoded protein is CASSPQGQGYGYTF.

This clonotype was observed at least ten times. The chain employs TRBV7-2 and TRBJ1-4, with D perhaps matching TRBD1 (6 bases). CDR1 SGHTA and CDR2 FQGNSA come from the germline V gene. The length of the CDR3 is 14 residues. The V gene lost 2 bases and the J gene lost 5 bases, with 9 bases spanning the gap. CDR3 sequence: CASSLKQGNEKLFF. CDR3 nucleotides: TGTGCCAGCAGCTTAAAACAGGGAAATGAAAAACTGTTTTTT. Combining the CDR3 with reference TRBV7-2 and TRBJ1-4 gives the whole variable domain GAGVSQSPSNKVTEKGKDVELRCDPISGHTALYWYRQSLGQGLEFLIYFQGNSAPDKSGLPSDRFSAERTGGSVSTLTIQRTQQEDSAVYLCASSLKQGNEKLFFGSGTQLSVL.

Concerning this clonotype itself: One end of the junction fails to match germline, which may point to a read error. V is TRBV5-1 and J is TRBJ2-1; D ambiguous. The CDR3 is made up of 16 amino acids. Germline values: CDR1 SGHRS, CDR2 YFSETQ. The DNA for the CDR3 is TGCGCCGGCAGCTTGGTGTCACAGTCTACCTACAATGAGCAGTTCTTC. Encoded protein: CAGSLVSQSTYNEQFF.